This TCR beta chain was observed in a study of T cell repertoires in cytomegalovirus infection. Across the whole study: Public TCR beta signatures were indicative of both CMV infection and a matching HLA type.

This clonotype was detected a few times. The antigen is unknown. CDR3 length: 14 amino acids. The germline gives CDR1 ENHRY, CDR2 SYGVKD. The ends lost 2 bases at V and 1 base at J; junction bases unmatched: 1. TCRdb analysed the reads with MiXCR anew, one entry per CDR3 protein. This sample has 450,000 to 650,000 distinct CDR3 sequences; approximately 40% occur once, and the top ten carry 48%. The input for sequencing was cultured PBMCs, taken from culture after CMV antigen stimulation. V usage is TRBV10-3 and J usage is TRBJ2-5; TRBD1 agrees at 7 bases. The receptor comes from a human donor in good health (CMV status not recorded). Some clones in this sample may be carry-over from other donors' samples. CDR3 sequence reads: CAISEGQAQETQYF. DNA for the CDR3: TGTGCCATCAGTGAGGGACAGGCCCAAGAGACCCAGTACTTC.